This T cell receptor (beta chain) emerged from a study of T cell responses to AZD1222 COVID-19 vaccine. Whole-study findings and limits: Unmutated variant regions are reportedly the target of nearly half of TCRs that are spike-specific.

Some clones are missing from TCRdb's copy, which holds only in-frame ones; the method was immunoSEQ multiplex PCR. Of 75,000 to 95,000 clones detected, 75% to 90% appear once; the ten largest clones hold over 3.5%. Comments on this clone: Its antigen is not identified.

Germline V CDR1 and CDR2: MNHNS, SASEGT. V lost 6 bases to trimming and J lost 9 bases; unmatched junction nucleotides: 5. The length of the CDR3 is 14 residues. This sequence joins TRBV6-1 and TRBJ1-6, with 10 nucleotides matching TRBD1. This clonotype originated in an adult who received the AZD1222 COVID-19 vaccine. Sequences were derived from peripheral blood, sampled 28 days after the second AZD1222 dose. The CDR3 sequence: CASRRDRGGSPLHF. The CDR3 region has the DNA TGTGCCAGCAGAAGGGACAGGGGAGGTTCACCCCTCCACTTT.